This TCR beta chain was captured in a study of blood T cell repertoires in COVID-19. Study context: Samples of COVID-19 (acute and convalescent) were obtained from the United States, Italy and Spain.

The Seattle site enrolled patients during active infection and followed them longitudinally. CDR1 and CDR2 from the germline V gene are KGHSH and LQKENI. CDR3 size: 17 residues. The V end was cut by 3 bases, the J end by 4 bases, with 19 bases between. This table comes from immunoSEQ multiplex PCR, and its TCRdb copy is limited to in-frame clones, with some not included. The sample lists a few hundred thousand clones, 80% to 90% occurring once. The TCR was taken from a woman in her sixties or seventies with COVID-19, enrolled during active disease. The sample was peripheral blood. The rearrangement joins TRBV18 to TRBJ1-3, with D perhaps TRBD1 (5 bases). CDR3 in DNA: TGTGCCAGCTCACCGTTCCAAACAGGCTCGTCCGGAAACACCATATATTTT. Its protein is CASSPFQTGSSGNTIYF.